One sample yielded the 22 T cell receptor beta chains listed below, sequenced in a study of cytomegalovirus exposure and HLA in healthy donors. The PCR had 60 Vbeta and 13 Jbeta primers. Assay used: immunoSEQ multiplex PCR; TCRdb lists only in-frame clones, some missing. Of roughly 120,000 clones listed, roughly 74% are singletons. Sequenced material: PBMCs. The source is a woman aged 50 to 60 in good health and CMV-seropositive.

V usage is TRBV20-1 and J usage is TRBJ2-7, with D unclear. V lost 6 bases to trimming and J lost 5 bases, with 11 bases between them. CDR3 length: 11 residues. The germline V gene has CDR1 DFQATT and CDR2 SNEGSKA (reference sequence). The CDR3 protein is CSAARVDEQYF. As DNA, the CDR3 is TGCAGTGCGGCTAGAGTTGACGAGCAGTACTTC.

The rearrangement joins TRBV2 to TRBJ2-2; D might be TRBD1 (5 bases). Germline V CDR1 and CDR2: SNHLY, FYNNEI. The CDR3 loop spans 15 amino acids. Deletions cut 6 bases from V and 0 bases from J, with 11 bases between. CDR3 sequence: CASRQGTANTGELFF. DNA for the CDR3: TGTGCCAGCAGGCAGGGAACTGCGAACACCGGGGAGCTGTTTTTT.

This clone came up a few times. The V and J genes are TRBV9 and TRBJ1-5, with 7 bases matching TRBD1. Trimming at V came to 3 bases and at J to 2 bases, leaving 2 bases not matched to a gene. CDR3 size: 14 residues. Germline CDR1 SGDLS, CDR2 YYNGEE. The CDR3 DNA follows: TGTGCCAGCAGCGGACAGGGCGGCAATCAGCCCCAGCATTTT. Translated: CASSGQGGNQPQHF.

The rearrangement links TRBV29-1 to TRBJ2-1; 8 nucleotides line up with TRBD1. This CDR3 is built from 15 residues. Germline V gene sequence: CDR1 SQVTM, CDR2 ANQGSEA. Germline trimming cut 6 bases from V and 3 bases from J; bases unmatched to any gene: 10. Written as DNA, the CDR3 is TGCAGCGTGTCAGGGGGCGTAATTATCTACAATGAGCAGTTCTTC. Its protein is CSVSGGVIIYNEQFF.

The rearrangement uses TRBV6-1 and TRBJ2-5; possibly TRBD2 for D (7 bases). Germline V gives CDR1 MNHNS, CDR2 SASEGT. This CDR3 is 15 amino acids long. V lost 6 bases and J lost 5, with 19 bases in between. The CDR3 protein is CASSLSRGGLETQYF. CDR3 nucleotides: TGTGCCAGCAGCCTTAGTAGGGGGGGCCTGGAGACCCAGTACTTC.

The chain joins TRBV5-1 to TRBJ2-3; D not resolved. With 0 bases removed from V and 1 base from J, the gap between germline ends came to 12 bases. Germline V gene data show CDR1 as SGHRS and CDR2 as YFSETQ. This CDR3 has 16 amino acids. CDR3 in amino acids: CASSLGPSRGTDTQYF. The CDR3 DNA follows: TGCGCCAGCAGCTTGGGCCCCTCACGGGGCACAGATACGCAGTATTTT.

About this clone itself: A read error may produce the germline difference seen at one junction end. The chain recombines TRBV6-1 with TRBJ2-4; possibly TRBD1 for D (7 bases). Germline V gene data show CDR1 as MNHNS and CDR2 as SASEGT. This CDR3 spans 20 amino acids. CDR3 sequence: CASSEEAGGQSKLAKNIQYF. The CDR3 bases are TGTGCCAGCAGTGAAGAGGCAGGGGGGCAATCCAAACTAGCCAAAAACATTCAATACTTC.

V usage is TRBV5-8 and J usage is TRBJ2-1; TRBD2 matches 13 bases. This CDR3 is built from 19 residues. Trimming at V came to 0 bases and at J to 4 bases, leaving 10 bases not matched to a gene. Germline V gives CDR1 SGHTS, CDR2 YDEGEE. The CDR3 loop is CASSLVGMGLAGMYNEQFF. CDR3 bases: TGTGCCAGCAGCTTGGTTGGGATGGGACTAGCGGGGATGTACAATGAGCAGTTCTTC.

This clone was picked up a small number of times. The CDR3 here is CASSLSPRTYEQYF. DNA for the CDR3: TGTGCCAGCAGTTTATCTCCCAGGACCTACGAGCAGTACTTC. The J gene is TRBJ2-7, the V gene TRBV28; no firm D call. CDR1 and CDR2 from the germline V gene are MDHEN and SYDVKM. V lost 1 base, J lost 2 bases, and 9 bases lay in between. The CDR3 sequence is 14 residues long.

The gene calls are TRBV7-9 and TRBJ2-6; D is ambiguous. The CDR3 loop spans 15 amino acids. Trimming took off 4 bases at V and 0 bases at J, with 7 bases between the two ends. Germline V gene sequence: CDR1 SEHNR, CDR2 FQNEAQ (reference sequence). CDR3 nucleotides: TGTGCCAGCAGCTCGACACCCTCTGGGGCCAACGTCCTGACTTTC. Encoded protein: CASSSTPSGANVLTF.

The chain carries TRBV6-6 and TRBJ1-2, with 10 bases that match TRBD1. After removal of 6 bases from V and 2 bases from J, the junction contained 9 bases not matched to a gene. The CDR3 has 16 residues. CDR1 and CDR2 from the germline V gene are MNHNY and SVGAGI (reference sequence). The chain's CDR3 is CASRGIRQGANYGYTF. CDR3 in DNA: TGTGCCAGCAGGGGGATCCGACAGGGGGCGAACTATGGCTACACCTTC.

The V and J genes are TRBV5-4 and TRBJ2-7; D perhaps matches TRBD2 (6 bases). Germline CDR1 and CDR2: SGHNT and YYREEE (reference sequence). V lost 2 bases to trimming and J lost 4 bases, with 16 bases between them. The CDR3 spans 15 residues. The CDR3 is CASSLLAGGAYEQYF. Written as DNA, the CDR3 is TGTGCCAGCAGCTTATTGGCCGGGGGAGCTTACGAGCAGTACTTC.

The chain carries TRBV19 and TRBJ1-1; no definite D call. The ends were cut back, 2 bases at V and 1 base at J, with 5 bases in the middle. CDR3 length: 13 amino acids. Germline V gene data show CDR1 as LNHDA and CDR2 as SQIVND (reference sequence). The CDR3 loop reads CASSIQENTEAFF. The CDR3 coding sequence is TGTGCCAGTAGTATACAGGAGAACACTGAAGCTTTCTTT.

The chain uses TRBV10-2 and TRBJ2-5; 8 bases fit TRBD2. This CDR3 is built from 15 residues. Germline V lookup: CDR1 WSHSY, CDR2 SAAADI. V gave up 6 bases and J gave up 1 base; unmatched junction bases: 7. CDR3 in DNA: TGCGCCAGCAGGGAATTTAGCGGGGCCCAAGAGACCCAGTACTTC. Translated: CASREFSGAQETQYF.

The V and J genes are TRBV4-2 and TRBJ2-3; possible D gene TRBD1, 6 bases. V lost 0 bases and J lost 3, with 19 bases in between. The CDR3 runs to 18 residues. CDR1 LGHNA and CDR2 YNFKEQ come from the germline V gene. The CDR3, as DNA: TGTGCCAGCAGCCAAGAAGGGGCTAGCCGAGGGGGTACAGATACGCAGTATTTT. Protein product: CASSQEGASRGGTDTQYF.

The rearrangement joins TRBV6-6 to TRBJ2-7; D uncertain. The length of the CDR3 is 16 residues. Germline V gene lookup returns CDR1 MNHNY and CDR2 SVGAGI (reference sequence). Trimming shortened V by 0 bases and J by 2 bases, and 14 bases separated the two germline ends. The CDR3: CASSYSMAPFPYEQYF. In DNA, the CDR3 is TGTGCCAGCAGTTACTCGATGGCTCCTTTCCCCTACGAGCAGTACTTC.

This clone occurred a few times. Other DNA sequences from this sample encode an identical CDR3 as well. This chain joins TRBV7-9 and TRBJ1-2; 7 nucleotides line up with TRBD1. V lost 1 base and J lost 4; bases outside the gene matches: 0. The CDR3 has 13 residues. CDR1 SEHNR and CDR2 FQNEAQ come from the germline V gene (reference sequence). CDR3 DNA sequence: TGTGCCAGCAGCTTAGGACAGGGCTATGGCTACACCTTC. Translation gives CASSLGQGYGYTF.

V gene TRBV5-6 combines with J gene TRBJ1-5, with D uncertain. Germline V gene lookup returns CDR1 SGHDT and CDR2 YYEEEE. V was clipped by 4 bases and J by 0 bases, with 8 bases between them. There are 14 residues in the CDR3. CDR3 nucleotide sequence: TGTGCCAGCAGCCTCGGGTATAGCAATCAGCCCCAGCATTTT. This encodes CASSLGYSNQPQHF.

The rearrangement links TRBV5-1 to TRBJ2-3, with 9 bases matching TRBD2. With 4 bases clipped from V and 2 bases from J, the junction kept 8 bases outside the gene matches. Germline loops: CDR1 SGHRS, CDR2 YFSETQ. CDR3 length: 16 residues. The DNA of the CDR3 is TGCGCCAGCAGCCAACCTAGCGGGGCAAACACAGATACGCAGTATTTT. Protein product: CASSQPSGANTDTQYF.

The chain joins TRBV15 to TRBJ2-7, with no clear D. The germline V and J ends were trimmed by 0 bases and 4 bases, with 4 bases remaining between them. The CDR3 contains 12 residues. Germline values: CDR1 LNHNV, CDR2 YYDKDF (reference sequence). The CDR3 DNA reads as TGTGCCACCAGCAGAGACCTATACGAGCAGTACTTC. Translation gives CATSRDLYEQYF.

J is TRBJ2-7 and V is TRBV19; D uncertain. Germline V lookup: CDR1 LNHDA, CDR2 SQIVND (reference sequence). Trimming pared 6 bases from V and 3 bases from J, leaving 18 bases between. The CDR3 totals 15 residues. The CDR3 here is CASSPPLAGIYEQYF. As DNA, the CDR3 is TGTGCCAGTAGCCCGCCGTTGGCAGGTATCTACGAGCAGTACTTC.

The chain carries TRBV18 and TRBJ1-4; tentative D call: TRBD1 (5 bases). V dropped 6 bases and J dropped 4 bases, with 12 bases sitting between them. CDR1 is KGHSH, CDR2 LQKENI, per germline. This CDR3 is 14 amino acids long. Here the CDR3 reads CASSPSGVNEKLFF. The CDR3 DNA reads TGTGCCAGCTCCCCCTCGGGGGTTAATGAAAAACTGTTTTTT.